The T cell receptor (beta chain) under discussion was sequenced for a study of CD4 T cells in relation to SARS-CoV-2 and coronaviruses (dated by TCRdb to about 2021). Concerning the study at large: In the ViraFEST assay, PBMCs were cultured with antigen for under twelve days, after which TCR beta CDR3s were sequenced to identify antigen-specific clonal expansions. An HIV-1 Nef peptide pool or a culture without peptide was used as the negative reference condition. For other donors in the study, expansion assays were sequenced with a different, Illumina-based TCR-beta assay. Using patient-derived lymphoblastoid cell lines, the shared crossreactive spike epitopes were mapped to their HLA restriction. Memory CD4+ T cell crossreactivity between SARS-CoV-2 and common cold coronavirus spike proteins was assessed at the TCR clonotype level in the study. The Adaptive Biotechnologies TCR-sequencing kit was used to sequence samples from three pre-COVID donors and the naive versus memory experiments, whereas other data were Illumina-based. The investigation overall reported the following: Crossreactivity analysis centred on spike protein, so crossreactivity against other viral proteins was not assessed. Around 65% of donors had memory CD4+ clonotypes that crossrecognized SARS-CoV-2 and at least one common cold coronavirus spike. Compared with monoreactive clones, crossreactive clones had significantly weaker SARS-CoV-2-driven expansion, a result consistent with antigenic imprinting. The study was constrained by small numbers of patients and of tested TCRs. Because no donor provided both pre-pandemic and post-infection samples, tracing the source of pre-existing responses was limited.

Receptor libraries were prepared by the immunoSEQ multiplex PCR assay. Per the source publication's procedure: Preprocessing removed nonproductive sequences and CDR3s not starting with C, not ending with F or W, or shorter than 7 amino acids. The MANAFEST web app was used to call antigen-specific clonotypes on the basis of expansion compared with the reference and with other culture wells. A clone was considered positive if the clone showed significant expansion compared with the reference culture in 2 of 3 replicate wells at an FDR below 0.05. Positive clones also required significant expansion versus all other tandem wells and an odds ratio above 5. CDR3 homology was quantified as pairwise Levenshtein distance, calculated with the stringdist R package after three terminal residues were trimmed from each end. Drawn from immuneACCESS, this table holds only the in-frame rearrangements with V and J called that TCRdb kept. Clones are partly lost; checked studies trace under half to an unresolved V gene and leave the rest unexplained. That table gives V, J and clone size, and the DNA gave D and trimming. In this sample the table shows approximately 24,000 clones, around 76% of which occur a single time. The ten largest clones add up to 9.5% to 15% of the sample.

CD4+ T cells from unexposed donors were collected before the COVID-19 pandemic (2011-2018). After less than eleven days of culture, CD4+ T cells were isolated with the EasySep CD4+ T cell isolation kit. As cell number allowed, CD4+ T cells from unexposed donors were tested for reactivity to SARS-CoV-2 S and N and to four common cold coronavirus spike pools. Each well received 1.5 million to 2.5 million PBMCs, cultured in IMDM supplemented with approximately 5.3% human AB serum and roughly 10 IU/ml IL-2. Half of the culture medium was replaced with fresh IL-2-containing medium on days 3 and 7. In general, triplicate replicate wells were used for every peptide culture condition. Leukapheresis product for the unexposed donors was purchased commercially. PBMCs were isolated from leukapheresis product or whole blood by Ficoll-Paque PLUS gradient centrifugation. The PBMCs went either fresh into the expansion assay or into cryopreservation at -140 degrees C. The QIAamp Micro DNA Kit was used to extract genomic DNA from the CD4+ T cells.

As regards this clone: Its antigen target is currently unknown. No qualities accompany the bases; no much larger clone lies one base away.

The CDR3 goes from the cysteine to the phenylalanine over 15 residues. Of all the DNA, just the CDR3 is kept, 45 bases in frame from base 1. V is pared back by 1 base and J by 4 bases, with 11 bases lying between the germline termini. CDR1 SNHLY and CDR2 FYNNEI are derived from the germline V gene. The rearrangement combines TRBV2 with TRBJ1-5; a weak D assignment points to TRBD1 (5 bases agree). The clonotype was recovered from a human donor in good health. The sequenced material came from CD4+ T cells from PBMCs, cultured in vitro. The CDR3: CASSEEVGGNQPQHF. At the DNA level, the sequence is TGTGCCAGCAGTGAAGAGGTGGGGGGGAATCAGCCCCAGCATTTT.